This paragraph reports one TCR beta chain. Its antigen is still unknown. Per-nucleotide qualities are absent, and no much larger clonotype sits a single base away. The record originates from a study of CD8 T cells in Susac syndrome (dated by TCRdb to between 2017 and 2020). As for the study more broadly: Among the sequenced Susac syndrome patients, five or six had clinically active disease and 8 or 9 were in clinical remission. At the time of blood withdrawal, Susac syndrome patients were either therapy-naive, taking corticosteroids (with some also receiving IVIg), or on IVIg alone. Clonality of the CD8+ T cell repertoire was compared between over ten healthy donors, approximately 14 Susac syndrome patients and around 15 multiple sclerosis patients. Repertoire sequencing was used to test whether CD8+ T cell activation and differentiation in Susac syndrome was antigen driven.

High-throughput TCR beta sequencing profiled peripheral blood CD8+ and CD4+ T cells from healthy donors, Susac syndrome patients and multiple sclerosis patients. The Susac syndrome patients fulfilled recently defined diagnostic criteria for either definite or probable disease. Bulk CD8+ and CD4+ T cells were purified by magnetic negative isolation, whereas CD8+ TEMRA cells were enriched by FACS. Blood was drawn into EDTA tubes, processed within 24 hours, and PBMCs were isolated by density gradient centrifugation. PBMCs destined for TCR sequencing were cryopreserved in liquid nitrogen and later thawed in a 37 °C water bath. A purity of at least 90% was achieved for sorted or isolated CD4+, CD8+ and CD8+ TEMRA cells. RNA was extracted with the RNeasy kit and roughly 0.45 to 1 ug was reverse transcribed using random hexamers. The immunoSEQ multiplex PCR assay, covering 54 Vbeta and 13 Jbeta segments, was used to amplify TCR beta CDR3 regions. PCR amplification bias was corrected by using a synthetic template baseline for primer optimization and computational correction. Per the authors' processing: Reads were annotated to V, D and J genes according to IMGT and were analyzed with immunoSEQ Analyzer, with only productive sequences retained. To calculate clonality, Shannon entropy was normalized by log2 of the number of productive unique sequences and then subtracted from one. For each patient and control, public and private clones were evaluated within the 100 most prevalent clones. Clones were defined as Susac-specific when absent from the healthy and MS cohorts, from over 950 published viral clones and from other ImmuneACCESS disease sequences. TCRdb trimmed public reads at Q25 via fastp, called clones via MiXCR and kept in-frame beta chains. Duplicate CDR3 protein sequences are folded into a single record with the most common DNA and genes. TCRdb's processing, not the authors', yielded these V and J calls. Here the sample has some 26,000 distinct CDR3 sequences; around 93% occur a single time. About 0.63% of the sample comes from the top ten.

V ends up 4 bases short and J 7 bases short, with an unmatched junction base count of 14. Spanning cysteine to phenylalanine, the CDR3 consists of 16 amino acids. The CDR3 DNA has 48 bases and is translated from base 1. CDR1 and CDR2, per the germline V gene, are MDHEN and SYDVKM. Findings and caveats that apply to the study as a whole: Clonal expansion was observed in Susac syndrome CD8+ repertoires, with the highest expansion in CD8+ TEMRA cells and greater expansion in clinically active than in remitting patients. The TCR sequencing and HLA analysis was acknowledged to have included a relatively small number of individuals. In the total CD8+ and CD8+ TEMRA repertoires, more than 15 and five Susac-specific public clones, respectively, were identified.

The origin of this receptor is a human donor with Susac syndrome. The V and J segments used are TRBV28 and TRBJ1-2; the central 8 bases match TRBD1. Material for sequencing was CD8+ T cells from PBMCs. The CDR3 corresponds to CASSYSTGQGTAGYTF. The DNA sequence is TGTGCCAGCAGTTATAGCACCGGACAGGGTACGGCTGGCTACACCTTC.